This section outlines one T cell receptor (beta chain) sequence together with its context. What it binds is not known. The data stem from a study of persistence of HIV-infected CD4 T cells. Whole-study context: Isolated cells were CMV- and HIV-1 Gag-responding CD4+ T cells. A median of 8 years of suppressive ART preceded sampling. Blood samples, up to roughly 200 mL, came from multiple time points, except two leukapheresis donors sampled once.

V lost 3 bases and J 4 bases, leaving 12 bases between the germline ends. The germline CDR1 and CDR2 sequences are LGHDT and YNNKEL (reference sequence). The CDR3 loop spans 14 amino acids. This was the immunoSEQ version 4 assay in survey mode. Using immunoSEQ multiplex PCR, the repertoire was profiled, and TCRdb retains in-frame clones only, with some absent. This sample yields 35,000 to 40,000 clones, of which roughly 80% are seen a single time; roughly 1.5% belongs to the top ten. The stimulus was lysate of CMV-infected fibroblasts, 8.5 to 10 ug/mL. Memory cells lacking CD40L and CD69 with high CD45RO were sorted. Donors were HIV-1-infected adults who began suppressive ART during chronic infection.

The sample was CD4+ T cells sorted from PBMCs after roughly 18-hour stimulation, taken from a patient who received antiretroviral therapy. This chain links TRBV3-1 (or the pseudogene TRBV3-2) with TRBJ1-1; tentative D call: TRBD1 (6 bases). This receptor was obtained from an adult man with HIV who was CMV-seropositive. CDR3 nucleotides: TGTGCCAGCAGCCACCAGGGGACAACCACTGAAGCTTTCTTT. Translation gives CASSHQGTTTEAFF.